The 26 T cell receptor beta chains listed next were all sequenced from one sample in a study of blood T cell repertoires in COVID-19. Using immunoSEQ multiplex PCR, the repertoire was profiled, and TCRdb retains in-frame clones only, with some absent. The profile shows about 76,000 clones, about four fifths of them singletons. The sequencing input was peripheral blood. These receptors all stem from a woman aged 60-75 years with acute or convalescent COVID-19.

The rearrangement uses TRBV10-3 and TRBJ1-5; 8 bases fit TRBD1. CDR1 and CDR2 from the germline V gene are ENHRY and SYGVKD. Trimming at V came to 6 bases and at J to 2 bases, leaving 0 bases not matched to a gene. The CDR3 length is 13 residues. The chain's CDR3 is CAIRGQGNQPQHF. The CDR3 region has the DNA TGTGCCATCAGGGGACAGGGCAATCAGCCCCAGCATTTT.

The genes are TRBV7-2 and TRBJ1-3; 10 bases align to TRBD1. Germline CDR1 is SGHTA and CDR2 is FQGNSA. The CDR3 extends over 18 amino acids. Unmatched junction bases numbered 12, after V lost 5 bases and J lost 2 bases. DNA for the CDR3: TGTGCCAGCAGCCCGAGGGTGGGACAGGGGAGAACTGGAAACACCATATATTTT. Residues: CASSPRVGQGRTGNTIYF.

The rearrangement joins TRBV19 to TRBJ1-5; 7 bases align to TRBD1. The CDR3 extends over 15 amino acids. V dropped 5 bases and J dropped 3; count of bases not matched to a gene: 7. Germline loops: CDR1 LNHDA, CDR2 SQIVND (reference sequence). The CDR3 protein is CASSLRTGPNQPQHF. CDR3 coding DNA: TGTGCCAGTAGTCTAAGGACAGGTCCCAATCAGCCCCAGCATTTT.

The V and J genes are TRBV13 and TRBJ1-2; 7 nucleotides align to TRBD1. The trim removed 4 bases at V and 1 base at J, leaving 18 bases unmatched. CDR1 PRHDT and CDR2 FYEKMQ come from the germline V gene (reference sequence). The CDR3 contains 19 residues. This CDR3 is CASSSASEVGGRSNYGYTF. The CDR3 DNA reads TGTGCCAGCAGCTCAGCGTCGGAGGTAGGGGGCAGGAGTAACTATGGCTACACCTTC.

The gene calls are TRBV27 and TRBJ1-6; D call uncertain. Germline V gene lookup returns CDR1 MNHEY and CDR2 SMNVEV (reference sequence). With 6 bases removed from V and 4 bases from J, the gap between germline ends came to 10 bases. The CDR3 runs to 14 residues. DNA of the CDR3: TGTGCCAGCAGACCTGGGAGATATAATTCACCCCTCCACTTT. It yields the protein CASRPGRYNSPLHF.

This CDR3 is CASTRGGEEAFF. The CDR3 DNA sequence: TGTGCCAGCACCCGAGGGGGAGAGGAAGCTTTCTTT. The chain is built from TRBV6-5 and TRBJ1-1; a possible D gene is TRBD1 (6 bases). CDR1 is MNHEY and CDR2 is SVGAGI in the germline V gene. V was trimmed by 7 bases and J by 8 bases, leaving 14 bases between them. The CDR3 contains 12 residues.

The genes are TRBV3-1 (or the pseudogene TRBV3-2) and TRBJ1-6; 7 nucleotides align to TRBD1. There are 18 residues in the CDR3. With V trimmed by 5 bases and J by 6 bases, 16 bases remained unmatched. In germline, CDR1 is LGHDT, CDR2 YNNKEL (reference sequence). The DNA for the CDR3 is TGTGCCAGCAGCGCAAGCCCCCGCTACGGGACAGTTAATTCACCCCTCCACTTT. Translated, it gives CASSASPRYGTVNSPLHF.

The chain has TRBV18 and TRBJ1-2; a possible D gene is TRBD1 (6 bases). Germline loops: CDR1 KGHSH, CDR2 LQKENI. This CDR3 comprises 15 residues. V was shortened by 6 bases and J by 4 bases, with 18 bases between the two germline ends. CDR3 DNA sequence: TGTGCCAGCTCGCCCCGGACAGATTCTACCTATGGCTACACCTTC. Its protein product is CASSPRTDSTYGYTF. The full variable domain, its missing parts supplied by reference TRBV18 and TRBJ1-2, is NAGVMQNPRHLVRRRGQEARLRCSPMKGHSHVYWYRQLPEEGLKFMVYLQKENIIDESGMPKERFSAEFPKEGPSILRIQQVVRGDSAAYFCASSPRTDSTYGYTFGSGTRLTVV.

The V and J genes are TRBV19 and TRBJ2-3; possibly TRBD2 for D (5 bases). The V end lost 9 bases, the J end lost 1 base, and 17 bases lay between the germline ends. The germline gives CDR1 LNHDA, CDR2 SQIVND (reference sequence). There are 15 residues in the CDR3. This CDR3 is CASRRQAFGTDTQYF. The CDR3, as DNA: TGTGCCAGCAGGAGGCAGGCTTTTGGCACAGATACGCAGTATTTT.

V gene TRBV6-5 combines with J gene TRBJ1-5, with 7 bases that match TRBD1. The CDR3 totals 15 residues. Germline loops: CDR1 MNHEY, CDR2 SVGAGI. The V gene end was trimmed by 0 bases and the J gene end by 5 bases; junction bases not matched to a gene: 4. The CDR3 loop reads CASSYSNRGDQPQHF. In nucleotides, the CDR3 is TGTGCCAGCAGTTACTCAAACAGGGGCGATCAGCCCCAGCATTTT.

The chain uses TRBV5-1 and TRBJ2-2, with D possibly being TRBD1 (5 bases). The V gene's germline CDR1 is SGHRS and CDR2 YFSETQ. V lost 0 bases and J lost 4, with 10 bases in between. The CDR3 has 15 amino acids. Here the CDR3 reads CASSLGERGTGELFF. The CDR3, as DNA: TGCGCCAGCAGCTTGGGAGAAAGGGGCACCGGGGAGCTGTTTTTT.

The CDR3 DNA is TGTGCCAGCAGTTTGCCGCCCCAGATGAACACTGAAGCTTTCTTT. Its protein product is CASSLPPQMNTEAFF. V is TRBV28 and J is TRBJ1-1; D is ambiguous. Germline loops: CDR1 MDHEN, CDR2 SYDVKM. The CDR3 is 15 residues long. V lost 3 bases and J lost 0, with 11 bases in between.

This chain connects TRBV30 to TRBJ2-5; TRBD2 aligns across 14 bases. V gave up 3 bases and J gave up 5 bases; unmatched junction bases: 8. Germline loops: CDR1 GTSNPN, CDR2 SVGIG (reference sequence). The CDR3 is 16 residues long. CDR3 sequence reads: CAWSPGLAGVMETQYF. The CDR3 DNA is TGTGCCTGGAGCCCGGGACTAGCGGGGGTCATGGAGACCCAGTACTTC.

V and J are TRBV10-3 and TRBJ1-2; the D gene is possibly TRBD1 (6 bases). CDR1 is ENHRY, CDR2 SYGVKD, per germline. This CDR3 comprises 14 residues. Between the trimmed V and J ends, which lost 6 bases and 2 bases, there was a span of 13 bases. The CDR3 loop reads CAIRKTGINYGYTF. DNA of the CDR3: TGTGCCATCAGAAAGACAGGAATCAACTATGGCTACACCTTC.

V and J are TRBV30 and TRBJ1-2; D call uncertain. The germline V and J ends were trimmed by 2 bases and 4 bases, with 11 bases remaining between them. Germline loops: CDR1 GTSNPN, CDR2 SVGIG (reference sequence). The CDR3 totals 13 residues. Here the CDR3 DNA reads TGTGCCTGGAGTCGGCGGGCGTCCTATGGCTACACCTTC. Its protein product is CAWSRRASYGYTF.

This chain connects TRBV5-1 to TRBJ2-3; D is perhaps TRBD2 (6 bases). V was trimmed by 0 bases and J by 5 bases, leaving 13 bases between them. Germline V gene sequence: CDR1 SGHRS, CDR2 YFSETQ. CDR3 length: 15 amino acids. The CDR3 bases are TGCGCCAGCAGCTTGGGACATTTGGGGGGAGATACGCAGTATTTT. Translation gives CASSLGHLGGDTQYF.

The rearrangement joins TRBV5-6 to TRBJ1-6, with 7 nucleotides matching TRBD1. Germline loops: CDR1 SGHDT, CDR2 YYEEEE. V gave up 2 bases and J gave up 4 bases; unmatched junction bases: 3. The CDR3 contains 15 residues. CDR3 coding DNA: TGTGCCAGCAGCTTCGGACAGGCTTATAATTCACCCCTCCACTTT. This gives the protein CASSFGQAYNSPLHF.

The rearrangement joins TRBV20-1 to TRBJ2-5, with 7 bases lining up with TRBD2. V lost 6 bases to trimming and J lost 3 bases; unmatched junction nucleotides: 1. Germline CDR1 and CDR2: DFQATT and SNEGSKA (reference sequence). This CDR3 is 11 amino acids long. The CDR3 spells CSAAGEETQYF. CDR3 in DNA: TGCAGTGCCGCGGGGGAAGAGACCCAGTACTTC.

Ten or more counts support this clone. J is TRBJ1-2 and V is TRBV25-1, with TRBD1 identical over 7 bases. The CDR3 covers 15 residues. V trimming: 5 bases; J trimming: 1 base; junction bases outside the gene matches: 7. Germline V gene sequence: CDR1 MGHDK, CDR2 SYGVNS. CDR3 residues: CASSLGQRFNYGYTF. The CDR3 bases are TGTGCCAGCAGTTTGGGACAGAGATTTAACTATGGCTACACCTTC.

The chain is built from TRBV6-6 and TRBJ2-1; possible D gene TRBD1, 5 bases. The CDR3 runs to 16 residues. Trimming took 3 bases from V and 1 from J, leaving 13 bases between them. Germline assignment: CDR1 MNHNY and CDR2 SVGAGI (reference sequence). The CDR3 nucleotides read TGTGCCAGCAGTTATTACGGACAAGGGTCCTACAATGAGCAGTTCTTC. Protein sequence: CASSYYGQGSYNEQFF.

This CDR3 reads CASRAGGPGELFF. CDR3 coding DNA: TGTGCCAGTAGAGCAGGGGGCCCCGGGGAGCTGTTTTTT. The chain employs TRBV19 and TRBJ2-2, with 8 nucleotides matching TRBD1. This CDR3 region has 13 residues. Germline CDR1 reads LNHDA; CDR2 reads SQIVND (reference sequence). The V segment lost 6 bases and the J segment 6 bases; nucleotides outside the gene matches: 3. Based on the CDR3 plus reference TRBV19 and TRBJ2-2, the full variable domain is DGGITQSPKYLFRKEGQNVTLSCEQNLNHDAMYWYRQDPGQGLRLIYYSQIVNDFQKGDIAEGYSVSREKKESFPLTVTSAQKNPTAFYLCASRAGGPGELFFGEGSRLTVL.

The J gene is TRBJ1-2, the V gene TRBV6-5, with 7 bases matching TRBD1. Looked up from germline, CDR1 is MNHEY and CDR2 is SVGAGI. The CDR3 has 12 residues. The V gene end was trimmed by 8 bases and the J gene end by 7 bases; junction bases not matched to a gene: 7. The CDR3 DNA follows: TGTGCCAGCGGCTCAGGGGGAGGTGGCTACACCTTC. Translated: CASGSGGGGYTF.

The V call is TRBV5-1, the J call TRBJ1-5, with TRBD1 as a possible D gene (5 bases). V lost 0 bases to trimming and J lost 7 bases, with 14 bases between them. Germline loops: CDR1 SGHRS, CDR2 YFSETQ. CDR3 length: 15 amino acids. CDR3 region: CASSLAGGAGQPQHF. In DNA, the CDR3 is TGCGCCAGCAGCTTGGCTGGGGGAGCGGGGCAGCCCCAGCATTTT.

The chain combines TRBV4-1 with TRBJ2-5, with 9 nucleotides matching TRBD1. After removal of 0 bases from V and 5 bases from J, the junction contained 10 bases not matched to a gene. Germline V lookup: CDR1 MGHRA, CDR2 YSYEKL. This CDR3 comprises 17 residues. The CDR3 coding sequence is TGCGCCAGCAGCCAAGAATTCTCCGGGACAGGGATGGAGACCCAGTACTTC. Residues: CASSQEFSGTGMETQYF.

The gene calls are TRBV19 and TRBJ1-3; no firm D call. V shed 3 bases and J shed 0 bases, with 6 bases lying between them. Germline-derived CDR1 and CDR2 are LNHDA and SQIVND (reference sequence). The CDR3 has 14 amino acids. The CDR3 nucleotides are TGTGCCAGTAGTATTCTCCGCTCTGGAAACACCATATATTTT. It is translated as CASSILRSGNTIYF.

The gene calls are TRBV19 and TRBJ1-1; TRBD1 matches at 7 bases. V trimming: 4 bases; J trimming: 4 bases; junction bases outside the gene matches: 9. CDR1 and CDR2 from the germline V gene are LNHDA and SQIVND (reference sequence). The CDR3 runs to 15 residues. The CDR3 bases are TGTGCCAGTAGTAATACAGGGGCACTAGGCACTGAAGCTTTCTTT. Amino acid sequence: CASSNTGALGTEAFF.